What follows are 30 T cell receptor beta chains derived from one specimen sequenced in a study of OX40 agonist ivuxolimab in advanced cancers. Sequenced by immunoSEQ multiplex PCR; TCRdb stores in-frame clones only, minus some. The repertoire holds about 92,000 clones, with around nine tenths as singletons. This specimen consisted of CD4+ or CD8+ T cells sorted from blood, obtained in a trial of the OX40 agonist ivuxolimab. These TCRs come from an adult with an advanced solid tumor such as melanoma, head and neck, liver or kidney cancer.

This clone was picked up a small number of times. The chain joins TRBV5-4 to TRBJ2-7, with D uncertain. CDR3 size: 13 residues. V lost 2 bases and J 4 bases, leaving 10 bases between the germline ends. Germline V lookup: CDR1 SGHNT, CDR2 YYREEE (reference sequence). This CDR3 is CASSLTTDYEQYF. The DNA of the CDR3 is TGTGCCAGCAGCTTAACAACAGATTACGAGCAGTACTTC.

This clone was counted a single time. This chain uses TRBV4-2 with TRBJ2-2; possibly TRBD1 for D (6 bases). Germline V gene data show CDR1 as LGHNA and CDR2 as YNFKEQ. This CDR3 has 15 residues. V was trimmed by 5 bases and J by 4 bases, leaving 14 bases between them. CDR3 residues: CASSALGTPTGELFF. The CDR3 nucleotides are TGTGCCAGCAGCGCACTGGGGACACCCACCGGGGAGCTGTTTTTT.

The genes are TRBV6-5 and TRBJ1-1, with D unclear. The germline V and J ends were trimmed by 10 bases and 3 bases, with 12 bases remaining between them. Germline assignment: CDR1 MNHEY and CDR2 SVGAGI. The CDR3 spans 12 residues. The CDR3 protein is CATRRSDTEAFF. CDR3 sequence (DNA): TGTGCCACACGAAGGTCCGACACTGAAGCTTTCTTT.

CDR3 loop: CASSSSGTSGLSVYEQYF. CDR3 in DNA: TGTGCCAGCAGCTCCTCCGGGACTAGCGGGTTGTCCGTCTACGAGCAGTACTTC. The chain carries TRBV5-4 and TRBJ2-7, with TRBD2 identical over 12 bases. CDR3 length: 18 amino acids. Germline values: CDR1 SGHNT, CDR2 YYREEE (reference sequence). J lost 3 bases, V lost 3 bases, and 13 bases had no gene match.

The CDR3 loop reads CASSPPSGSSETQYF. The CDR3 coding sequence is TGTGCCAGCTCACCCCCTAGCGGGAGCTCCGAGACCCAGTACTTC. V usage is TRBV18 and J usage is TRBJ2-5; 10 bases match TRBD2. The V gene's germline CDR1 is KGHSH and CDR2 LQKENI. The CDR3 is made up of 15 amino acids. Losses at the gene ends were 3 bases for V and 5 bases for J; bases not matched to a gene: 6.

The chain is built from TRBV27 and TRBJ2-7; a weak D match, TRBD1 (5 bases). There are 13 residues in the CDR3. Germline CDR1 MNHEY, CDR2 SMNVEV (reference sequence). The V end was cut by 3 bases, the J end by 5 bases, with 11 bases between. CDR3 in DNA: TGTGCCAGCAGTTTCGCCGGACAAGACGAGCAGTACTTC. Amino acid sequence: CASSFAGQDEQYF.

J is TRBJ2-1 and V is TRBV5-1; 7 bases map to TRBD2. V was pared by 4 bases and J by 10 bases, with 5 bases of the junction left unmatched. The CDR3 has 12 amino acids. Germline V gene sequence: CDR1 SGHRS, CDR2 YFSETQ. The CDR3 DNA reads TGCGCCAGCAGCCCCTGGGGGGGGGAGCAGTTCTTC. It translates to CASSPWGGEQFF.

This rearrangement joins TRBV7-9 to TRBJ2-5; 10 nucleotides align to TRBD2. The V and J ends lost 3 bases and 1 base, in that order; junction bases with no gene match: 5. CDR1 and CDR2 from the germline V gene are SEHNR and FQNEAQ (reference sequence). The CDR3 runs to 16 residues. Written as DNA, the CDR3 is TGTGCCAGCAGCTTGGGTAGCGGGGGGCTCCAAGAGACCCAGTACTTC. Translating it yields CASSLGSGGLQETQYF.

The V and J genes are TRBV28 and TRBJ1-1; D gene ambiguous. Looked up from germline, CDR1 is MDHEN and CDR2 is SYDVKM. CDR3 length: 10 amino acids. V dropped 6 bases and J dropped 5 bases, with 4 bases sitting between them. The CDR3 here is CASSRTEAFF. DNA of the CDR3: TGTGCCAGCAGCCGAACTGAAGCTTTCTTT.

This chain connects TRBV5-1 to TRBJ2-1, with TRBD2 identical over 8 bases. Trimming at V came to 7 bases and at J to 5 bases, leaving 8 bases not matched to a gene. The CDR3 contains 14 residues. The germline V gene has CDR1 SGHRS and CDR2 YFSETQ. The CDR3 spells CASGPGLEHNEQFF. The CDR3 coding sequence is TGCGCCAGCGGACCGGGACTAGAACACAATGAGCAGTTCTTC.

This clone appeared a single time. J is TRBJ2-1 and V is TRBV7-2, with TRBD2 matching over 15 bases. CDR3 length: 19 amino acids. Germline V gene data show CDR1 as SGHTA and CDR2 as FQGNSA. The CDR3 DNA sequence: TGTGCAGTAACGGTACCGGGACTAGCGGGAGGAGGAACCTACAATGAGCAGTTCTTC. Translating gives CAVTVPGLAGGGTYNEQFF.

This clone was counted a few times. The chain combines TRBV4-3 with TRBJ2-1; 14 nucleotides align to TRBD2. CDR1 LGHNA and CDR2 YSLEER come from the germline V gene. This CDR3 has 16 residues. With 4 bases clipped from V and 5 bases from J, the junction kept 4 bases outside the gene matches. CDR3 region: CASSRLAGGPNNEQFF. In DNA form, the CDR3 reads TGCGCCAGCAGCCGACTAGCGGGAGGGCCGAACAATGAGCAGTTCTTC.

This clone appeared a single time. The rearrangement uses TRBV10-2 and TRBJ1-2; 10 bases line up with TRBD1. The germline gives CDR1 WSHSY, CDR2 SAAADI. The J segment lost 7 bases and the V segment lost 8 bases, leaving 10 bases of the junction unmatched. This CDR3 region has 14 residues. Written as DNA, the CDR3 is TGCGCCAGCGAGATGACAGGGGGCGCAGGTGGCTACACCTTC. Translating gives CASEMTGGAGGYTF.

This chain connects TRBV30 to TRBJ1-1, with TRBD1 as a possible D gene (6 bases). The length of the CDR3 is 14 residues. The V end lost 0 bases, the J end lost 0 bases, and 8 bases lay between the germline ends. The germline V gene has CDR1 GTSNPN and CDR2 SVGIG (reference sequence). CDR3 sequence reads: CAWSVDRLNTEAFF. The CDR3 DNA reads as TGTGCCTGGAGTGTCGACAGGCTGAACACTGAAGCTTTCTTT.

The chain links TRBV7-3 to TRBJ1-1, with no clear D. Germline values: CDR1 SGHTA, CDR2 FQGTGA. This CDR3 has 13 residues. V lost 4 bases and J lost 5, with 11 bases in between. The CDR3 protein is CASSSEGDTEAFF. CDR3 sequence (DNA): TGTGCCAGCAGCTCCGAGGGTGATACTGAAGCTTTCTTT.

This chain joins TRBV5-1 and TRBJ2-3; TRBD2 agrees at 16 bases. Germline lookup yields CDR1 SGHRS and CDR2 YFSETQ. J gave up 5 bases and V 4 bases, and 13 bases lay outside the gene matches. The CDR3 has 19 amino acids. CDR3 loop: CASSVGLAGGPGEKDTQYF. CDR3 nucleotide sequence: TGCGCCAGCAGCGTGGGACTAGCGGGAGGGCCTGGAGAAAAAGATACGCAGTATTTT.

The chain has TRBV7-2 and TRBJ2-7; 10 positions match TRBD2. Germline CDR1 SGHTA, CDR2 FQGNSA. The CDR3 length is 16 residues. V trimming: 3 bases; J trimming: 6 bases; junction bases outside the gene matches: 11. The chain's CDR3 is CASSFLGGLAGVEQYF. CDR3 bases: TGTGCCAGCAGCTTTTTAGGTGGGCTAGCGGGAGTCGAGCAGTACTTC.

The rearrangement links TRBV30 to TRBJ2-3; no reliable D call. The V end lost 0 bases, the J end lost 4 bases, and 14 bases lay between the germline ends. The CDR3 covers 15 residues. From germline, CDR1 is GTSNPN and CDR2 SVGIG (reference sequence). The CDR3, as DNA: TGTGCCTGGAGTGTAGTCAGACCCCCAGCAGATACGCAGTATTTT. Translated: CAWSVVRPPADTQYF. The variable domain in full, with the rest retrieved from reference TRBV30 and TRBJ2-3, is SQTIHQWPATLVQPVGSPLSLECTVEGTSNPNLYWYRQAAGRGLQLLFYSVGIGQISSEVPQNLSASRPQDRQFILSSKKLLLSDSGFYLCAWSVVRPPADTQYFGPGTRLTVL.

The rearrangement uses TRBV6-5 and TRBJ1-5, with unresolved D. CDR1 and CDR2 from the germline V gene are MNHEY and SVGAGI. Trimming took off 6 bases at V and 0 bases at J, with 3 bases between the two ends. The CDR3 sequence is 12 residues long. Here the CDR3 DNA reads TGTGCCAGCAGGGATAGCAATCAGCCCCAGCATTTT. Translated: CASRDSNQPQHF.

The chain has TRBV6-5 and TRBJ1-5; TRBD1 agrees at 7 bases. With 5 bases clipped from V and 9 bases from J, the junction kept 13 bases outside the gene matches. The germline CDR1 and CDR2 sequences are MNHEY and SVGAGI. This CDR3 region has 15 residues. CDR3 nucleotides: TGTGCCAGCAGTAACCGGGACAGATTACCCGGGCCCCAGCATTTT. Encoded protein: CASSNRDRLPGPQHF.

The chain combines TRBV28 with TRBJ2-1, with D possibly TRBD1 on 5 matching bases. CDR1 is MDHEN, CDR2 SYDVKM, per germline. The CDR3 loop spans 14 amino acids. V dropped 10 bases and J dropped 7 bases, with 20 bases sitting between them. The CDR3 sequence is CATGKGPRGNEQFF. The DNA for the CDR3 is TGTGCCACCGGTAAGGGGCCTCGAGGAAATGAGCAGTTCTTC.

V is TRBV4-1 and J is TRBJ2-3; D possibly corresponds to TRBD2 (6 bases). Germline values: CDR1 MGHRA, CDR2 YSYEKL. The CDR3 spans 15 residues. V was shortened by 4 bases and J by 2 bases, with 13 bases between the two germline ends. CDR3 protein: CASSLHGTYTDTQYF. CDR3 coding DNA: TGCGCCAGCAGCCTCCACGGGACTTACACAGATACGCAGTATTTT.

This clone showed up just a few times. The CDR3 sequence: CASSLVGTSGSTDTQYF. In nucleotides, the CDR3 is TGTGCCAGCAGCTTAGTCGGGACTAGCGGAAGCACAGATACGCAGTATTTT. The chain has TRBV7-9 and TRBJ2-3, with 11 bases fitting TRBD2. V gave up 1 base and J gave up 0 bases; unmatched junction bases: 3. From germline, CDR1 is SEHNR and CDR2 FQNEAQ (reference sequence). CDR3 length: 17 residues.

CDR3 sequence reads: CSVERADLAGRYEQYF. The CDR3 DNA reads TGCAGCGTTGAAAGGGCCGACTTAGCGGGACGATACGAGCAGTACTTC. The rearrangement links TRBV29-1 to TRBJ2-7; TRBD2 matches at 8 bases. J was trimmed by 4 bases and V by 2 bases; bases with no gene match: 13. Germline assignment: CDR1 SQVTM and CDR2 ANQGSEA. The CDR3 spans 16 residues.

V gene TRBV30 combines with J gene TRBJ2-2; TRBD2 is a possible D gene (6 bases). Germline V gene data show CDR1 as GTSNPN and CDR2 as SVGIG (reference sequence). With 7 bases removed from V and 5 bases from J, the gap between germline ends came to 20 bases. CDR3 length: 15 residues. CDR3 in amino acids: CAYLDSGKQTGELFF. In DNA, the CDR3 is TGTGCCTACTTAGATAGCGGAAAGCAAACCGGGGAGCTGTTTTTT.

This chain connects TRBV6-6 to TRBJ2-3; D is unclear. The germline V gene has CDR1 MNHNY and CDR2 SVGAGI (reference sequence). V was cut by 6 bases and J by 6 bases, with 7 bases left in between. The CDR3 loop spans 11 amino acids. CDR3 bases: TGTGCCAGCAGCCAAGTCGATACGCAGTATTTT. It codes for CASSQVDTQYF.

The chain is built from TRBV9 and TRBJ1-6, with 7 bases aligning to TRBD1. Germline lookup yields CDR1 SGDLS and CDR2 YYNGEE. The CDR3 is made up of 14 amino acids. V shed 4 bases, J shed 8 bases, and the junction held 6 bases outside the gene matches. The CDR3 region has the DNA TGTGCCAGCAGCCCCCAGGGGGACTATTCACCCCTCCACTTT. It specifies CASSPQGDYSPLHF. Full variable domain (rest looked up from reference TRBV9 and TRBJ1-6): DSGVTQTPKHLITATGQRVTLRCSPRSGDLSVYWYQQSLDQGLQFLIQYYNGEERAKGNILERFSAQQFPDLHSELNLSSLELGDSALYFCASSPQGDYSPLHFGNGTRLTVT.

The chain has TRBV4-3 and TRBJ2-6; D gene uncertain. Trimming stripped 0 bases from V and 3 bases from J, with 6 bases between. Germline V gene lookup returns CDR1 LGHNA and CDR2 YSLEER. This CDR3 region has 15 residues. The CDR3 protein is CASSQDPGGANVLTF. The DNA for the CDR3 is TGCGCCAGCAGCCAAGATCCCGGTGGGGCCAACGTCCTGACTTTC.

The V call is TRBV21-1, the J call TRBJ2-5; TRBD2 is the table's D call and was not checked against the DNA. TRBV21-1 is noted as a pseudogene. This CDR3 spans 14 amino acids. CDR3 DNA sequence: TGTGCCAGCAGAAAAGGCACTAATGGGGAGACCCAGTACTTC. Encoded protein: CASRKGTNGETQYF.

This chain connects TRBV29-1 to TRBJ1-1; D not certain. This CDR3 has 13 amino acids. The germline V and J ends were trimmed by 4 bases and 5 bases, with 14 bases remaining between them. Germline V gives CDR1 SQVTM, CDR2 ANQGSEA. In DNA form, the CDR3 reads TGCAGCGTTGGAGACGCCGTTGGAACTGAAGCTTTCTTT. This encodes CSVGDAVGTEAFF. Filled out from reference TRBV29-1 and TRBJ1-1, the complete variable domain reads SAVISQKPSRDICQRGTSLTIQCQVDSQVTMMFWYRQQPGQSLTLIATANQGSEATYESGFVIDKFPISRPNLTFSTLTVSNMSPEDSSIYLCSVGDAVGTEAFFGQGTRLTVV.